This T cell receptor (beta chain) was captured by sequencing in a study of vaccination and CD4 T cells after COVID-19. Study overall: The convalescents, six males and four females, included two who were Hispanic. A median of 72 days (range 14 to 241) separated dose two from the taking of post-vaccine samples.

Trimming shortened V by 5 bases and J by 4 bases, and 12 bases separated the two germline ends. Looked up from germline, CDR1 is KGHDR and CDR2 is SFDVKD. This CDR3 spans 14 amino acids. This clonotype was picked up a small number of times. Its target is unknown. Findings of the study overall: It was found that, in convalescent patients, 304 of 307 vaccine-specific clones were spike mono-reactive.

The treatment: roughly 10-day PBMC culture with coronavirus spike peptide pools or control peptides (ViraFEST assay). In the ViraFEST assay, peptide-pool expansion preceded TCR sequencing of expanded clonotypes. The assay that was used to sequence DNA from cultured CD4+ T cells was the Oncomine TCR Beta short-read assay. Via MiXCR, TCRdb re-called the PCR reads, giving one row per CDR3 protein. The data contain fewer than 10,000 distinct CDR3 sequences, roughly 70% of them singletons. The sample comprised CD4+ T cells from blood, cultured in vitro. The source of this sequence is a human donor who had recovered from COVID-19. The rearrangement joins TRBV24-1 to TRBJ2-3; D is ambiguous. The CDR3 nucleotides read TGTGCCACCAGTGCAGTGGTTGGCGCAGATACGCAGTATTTT. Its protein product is CATSAVVGADTQYF.